Presented here are 16 T cell receptor beta chains from one specimen sequenced in a study of blood T cells in healthy people across ages. PCR was performed a second time for about 7 to 11 cycles using a sample-barcoded 5' primer and a J-beta primer mix. One entry per CDR3 protein, called by TCRdb with MiXCR from the 5' RACE reads. The repertoire consists of about 1.5 million distinct CDR3 sequences, with 40% to 45% occurring once and the leading ten covering just over 4%. Sequences were obtained from blood. These receptors were obtained from a woman younger than 30 in good health.

The chain joins TRBV3-1 to TRBJ2-1; 7 bases fit TRBD1. Unmatched junction bases numbered 9, after V lost 1 base and J lost 9 bases. Germline V gives CDR1 LGHDT, CDR2 YNNKEL (reference sequence). The CDR3 is made up of 15 amino acids. The CDR3 DNA sequence: TGTGCCAGCAGCCAAGGCCGCCGCAGGGGGTTTGAGCAGTTCTTC. This encodes CASSQGRRRGFEQFF.

This chain connects TRBV10-3 to TRBJ2-5, with D possibly matching TRBD2 (6 bases). In germline, CDR1 is ENHRY, CDR2 SYGVKD. The CDR3 contains 16 residues. V shed 10 bases and J shed 2 bases, with 23 bases lying between them. CDR3 amino acids: CATAAWLAPSQETQYF. CDR3 in DNA: TGTGCCACCGCTGCGTGGCTAGCGCCTTCTCAAGAGACCCAGTACTTC.

The chain carries TRBV29-1 and TRBJ1-4; a possible D gene is TRBD1 (5 bases). CDR3 length: 14 amino acids. Germline CDR1 is SQVTM and CDR2 is ANQGSEA. V dropped 1 base and J dropped 4 bases, with 10 bases sitting between them. DNA for the CDR3: TGCAGCGTTGAAGCGGGGGATCATAATGAAAAACTGTTTTTT. Protein sequence: CSVEAGDHNEKLFF.

This clonotype has just a few counts. The rearrangement links TRBV2 to TRBJ2-6; 7 nucleotides align to TRBD2. Germline trimming cut 8 bases from V and 0 bases from J; bases unmatched to any gene: 4. This CDR3 region has 15 residues. Germline values: CDR1 SNHLY, CDR2 FYNNEI. Here the CDR3 reads CASCGTTSGANVLTF. DNA of the CDR3: TGTGCCAGCTGCGGGACTACCTCTGGGGCCAACGTCCTGACTTTC.

This clonotype was observed a few times. The V gene is TRBV20-1, the J gene TRBJ2-5; TRBD1 agrees at 10 bases. Germline lookup yields CDR1 DFQATT and CDR2 SNEGSKA (reference sequence). The CDR3 sequence is 16 residues long. The J segment lost 1 base and the V segment lost 3 bases, leaving 8 bases of the junction unmatched. The CDR3 coding sequence is TGCAGTGCTAGCACGACAGGGGGCTTATCCCAAGAGACCCAGTACTTC. It codes for CSASTTGGLSQETQYF.

This chain uses TRBV2 with TRBJ1-2; D call uncertain. Looked up from germline, CDR1 is SNHLY and CDR2 is FYNNEI. V was trimmed by 4 bases and J by 8 bases, leaving 5 bases between them. The CDR3 length is 10 residues. Written as DNA, the CDR3 is TGTGCCAGCAGTGGGGTCGGCTACACCTTC. Translation: CASSGVGYTF.

This clonotype occurred a few times. CDR3 DNA: TGTGCCAGCAGCTTGCGCGGGTCGGGAACCGGGGAGCTGTTTTTT. The encoded protein is CASSLRGSGTGELFF. The J gene is TRBJ2-2, the V gene TRBV11-3, with TRBD2 as a possible D gene (5 bases). The CDR3 is 15 residues long. CDR1 and CDR2 from the germline V gene are SGHNT and YENEEA. The germline V and J ends were trimmed by 3 bases and 5 bases, with 13 bases remaining between them.

This clonotype was counted only a few times. This chain joins TRBV28 and TRBJ2-3; TRBD1 might be the D (6 bases). Germline CDR1 and CDR2: MDHEN and SYDVKM. Trimming stripped 7 bases from V and 1 base from J, with 12 bases between. The CDR3 is 14 amino acids. DNA for the CDR3: TGTGCCAGCACGACAGGAGGAGGCACAGATACGCAGTATTTT. Translated, it gives CASTTGGGTDTQYF.

About this clonotype: A much larger clonotype is one base distant, so this may be a read error. The chain employs TRBV7-2 and TRBJ2-1; possibly TRBD1 for D (6 bases). Judging by the DNA end, TRBJ2-7 fits better; the J call may be wrong. Germline CDR1 SGHTA, CDR2 FQGNSA. The CDR3 has 15 amino acids. This CDR3 is CASSLAGAYYNEQYF. CDR3 DNA sequence: TGTGCCAGCAGCTTAGCGGGGGCTTACTACAATGAGCAGTACTTC.

This sequence joins TRBV29-1 and TRBJ2-1; a possible D gene is TRBD1 (5 bases). This CDR3 is built from 14 residues. V gave up 7 bases and J gave up 5 bases, with 18 bases separating them. Germline values: CDR1 SQVTM, CDR2 ANQGSEA. The CDR3 is CSARLQVHHNEQFF. Written as DNA, the CDR3 is TGCAGCGCCCGGTTACAGGTTCACCACAATGAGCAGTTCTTC.

This clonotype has a handful of counts. V gene TRBV7-2 combines with J gene TRBJ1-2; unclear D gene. In germline, CDR1 is SGHTA, CDR2 FQGNSA. The V and J ends lost 0 bases and 7 bases respectively, with 15 bases between them. The CDR3 is 15 amino acids. The CDR3 DNA reads as TGTGCCAGCAGCTTAGCCAAGACTCTACGCCCTGGCTACACCTTC. This translates into CASSLAKTLRPGYTF.

This clonotype was seen many times. The genes are TRBV18 and TRBJ1-5; D is possibly TRBD1 (5 bases). Germline CDR1 KGHSH, CDR2 LQKENI. V was trimmed by 8 bases and J by 1 base, leaving 12 bases between them. This CDR3 is 14 amino acids long. The CDR3 sequence is CASSPGTSNQPQHF. CDR3 sequence (DNA): TGTGCCAGCAGCCCGGGGACCAGCAATCAGCCCCAGCATTTT.

V usage is TRBV29-1 and J usage is TRBJ1-1; possibly TRBD1 for D (6 bases). This CDR3 spans 12 amino acids. Germline CDR1 reads SQVTM; CDR2 reads ANQGSEA. V lost 7 bases and J 6 bases, leaving 15 bases between the germline ends. CDR3 bases: TGCAGCGGGGGGACCGGGACACCTGAAGCTTTCTTT. It codes for CSGGTGTPEAFF.

The rearrangement links TRBV20-1 to TRBJ2-1; 8 bases line up with TRBD1. The DNA matches TRBJ2-7 better at its end, which makes the J call doubtful. Per germline, CDR1 DFQATT and CDR2 SNEGSKA (reference sequence). The length of the CDR3 is 14 residues. The CDR3 region is CSASAQGAFYEQYF. CDR3 coding DNA: TGCAGTGCCAGCGCGCAGGGGGCGTTCTACGAGCAGTACTTC.

In the case of this clonotype: A junction end diverges from the germline sequence, so it may reflect a read error. The chain has TRBV7-2 and TRBJ2-3; a weak D match, TRBD2 (6 bases). Germline V gene sequence: CDR1 SGHTA, CDR2 FQGNSA. The CDR3 sequence is 14 residues long. The CDR3 protein is CASSLVGEVDTQYF. Here the CDR3 DNA reads TGTGCCAGCAGCTTAGTAGGGGAGGTAGATACACAGTATTTT.

The chain joins TRBV7-9 to TRBJ2-1, with a possible D match to TRBD2 (6 bases). The ends were cut back, 5 bases at V and 3 bases at J, with 14 bases in the middle. Per the germline V gene, CDR1 is SEHNR and CDR2 is FQNEAQ (reference sequence). The length of the CDR3 is 15 residues. CDR3 DNA: TGTGCCAGCAGCCAAAGCGGGCCGTTCTACAATGAGCAGTTCTTC. It encodes CASSQSGPFYNEQFF. The full variable domain, in which reference TRBV7-9 and TRBJ2-1 provide the parts outside the CDR3, is DTGVSQNPRHKITKRGQNVTFRCDPISEHNRLYWYRQTLGQGPEFLTYFQNEAQLEKSRLLSDRFSAERPKGSFSTLEIQRTEQGDSAMYLCASSQSGPFYNEQFFGPGTRLTVL.